The rows below give T cell receptor beta chains drawn from one sample of a study of cytomegalovirus exposure and HLA in healthy donors. The assay was immunoSEQ multiplex PCR, and TCRdb's table has in-frame clones only and misses some. Among 150,000 or so clones listed, over 65% were seen once. Sample: PBMCs. These receptor sequences come from a woman in her thirties or forties in good health and CMV-seronegative. Each CDR3 is given with its conserved first and last residue. Each record gives: J gene, clone size, D gene, V gene, CDR3 DNA, CDR3 protein. The D gene is left open where the match is weak. Only some rows state a clone size, as once, few, many or a class for expanded clones.

>TRBJ2-6|-|-|TRBV5-6
TGTGCCAGCAGCGCCGCGACAGTAAACTCTGGGGCCAACGTCCTGACTTTC
CASSAATVNSGANVLTF
>TRBJ1-2|-|TRBD1|TRBV5-1
TGCGCCAGCAGCCCTGGGACAGAACTTAACTATGGCTACACCTTC
CASSPGTELNYGYTF
>TRBJ2-7|-|-|TRBV6-1
TGTGCCAGCAGTGACCTACGCTTACCCTACGAGCAGTACTTC
CASSDLRLPYEQYF
>TRBJ2-7|-|-|TRBV11-2
TGTGCCAGCAGCAGAGCCTCCTACGAGCAGTACTTC
CASSRASYEQYF
>TRBJ2-7|-|-|TRBV25-1
TGTGCCAGCAGTGAATCTACAGGAGTTTACGAGCAGTACTTC
CASSESTGVYEQYF
>TRBJ1-1|-|-|TRBV19
TGTGCCAGTAGTAGCCAGGGGAACACTGAAGCTTTCTTT
CASSSQGNTEAFF
>TRBJ2-7|-|-|TRBV10-3
TGTGCCATCAGTGAGTCCGAAGAGGGTCGGCAGTACTTC
CAISESEEGRQYF
>TRBJ2-7|-|TRBD1|TRBV23-1
TGCGCCAGCACCCATCGACAGGGCTACGAGCAGTACTTC
CASTHRQGYEQYF
>TRBJ2-1|-|TRBD2|TRBV9
TGTGCCAGCAGCGTAGCGCCGACTAGCGGACACAATGAGCAGTTCTTC
CASSVAPTSGHNEQFF
>TRBJ2-3|-|-|TRBV28
TGTGCCAGCGCCACCGGGGGTGCTAGCACAGATACGCAGTATTTT
CASATGGASTDTQYF
>TRBJ2-1|-|-|TRBV10-3
TGTGCCATCAGTCCCTCTAACAATGAGCAGTTCTTC
CAISPSNNEQFF
>TRBJ1-1|-|-|TRBV5-1
TGCGCCAGCAGCTTGGGACAAATGGACACTGAAGCTTTCTTT
CASSLGQMDTEAFF
>TRBJ1-5|-|-|TRBV5-1
TGCGCCAGCAGCTTGGTTCCCGATCAGCCCCAGCATTTT
CASSLVPDQPQHF
>TRBJ1-2|-|-|TRBV10-3
TGTGCCATCAGAGGACAGCGGGGGGACGGCTACACCTTC
CAIRGQRGDGYTF
>TRBJ1-5|-|-|TRBV6-6
TGTGCCTGCGGTATCCCGAATCAGCCCCAGCATTTT
CACGIPNQPQHF
>TRBJ2-7|-|-|TRBV27
TGTGCCAGCAGTTCGCCCACAGGGCTATCCTACGAGCAGTACTTC
CASSSPTGLSYEQYF
>TRBJ2-3|-|-|TRBV6-5
TGTGCCAGCAGCACCAGCGGACAGTTCACAGATACGCAGTATTTT
CASSTSGQFTDTQYF
>TRBJ2-5|-|TRBD1|TRBV27
TGTGCCAGCAGTTGGACAGGGAATGCGGAGACCCAGTACTTC
CASSWTGNAETQYF
>TRBJ1-1|once|TRBD1|TRBV28
TGTGCCAGCAGTCCTTTCGGACAGGGGGGAGGGAACACTGAAGCTTTCTTT
CASSPFGQGGGNTEAFF
>TRBJ1-5|-|-|TRBV11-3
TGTGCCAGCGGGGAGGGAGTTGATCAGCCCCAGCATTTT
CASGEGVDQPQHF
>TRBJ2-2|-|TRBD2|TRBV5-1
TGCGCCAGCAGCTTGTTGTCCGGACTAGCGGGGGGCAACACCGGGGAGCTGTTTTTT
CASSLLSGLAGGNTGELFF
>TRBJ2-7|-|-|TRBV28
TGTGCCAGCAGTTCAACATTCTACGAGCAGTACTTC
CASSSTFYEQYF
>TRBJ2-5|-|-|TRBV4-2
TGTGCCAGCAGCCAAGAGGCAGCGAACAGGTACCAAGAGACCCAGTACTTC
CASSQEAANRYQETQYF
>TRBJ1-5|-|-|TRBV2
TGTGCCAGCACCTCAGGGCCGGAGCAGCCCCAGCATTTT
CASTSGPEQPQHF
>TRBJ1-1|-|-|TRBV18
TGTGCCAGCTCACTGGGGTCAGGGATTATGAACACTGAAGCTTTCTTT
CASSLGSGIMNTEAFF
>TRBJ1-5|once|TRBD1|TRBV2
TGTGCCAGCAGTGAACAGGGACAGTCGAATCAGCCCCAGCATTTT
CASSEQGQSNQPQHF
>TRBJ2-7|few|TRBD1|TRBV28
TGTGCCAGCAGCCCCTACAGGGGTGGGGGCTACGAGCAGTACTTC
CASSPYRGGGYEQYF
>TRBJ2-3|-|TRBD1|TRBV29-1
TGCAGCGTTGAAGCCCAGGGGGCCGGTGGCACAGATACGCAGTATTTT
CSVEAQGAGGTDTQYF
>TRBJ2-7|-|TRBD2|TRBV6-1
TGTGCCAGCAGTGTAGGTCGAGCGGGGGCCAACTACGAGCAGTACTTC
CASSVGRAGANYEQYF
>TRBJ1-4|once|-|TRBV15
TGTGCCACCAGCCCCTCAACTAATGAAAAACTGTTTTTT
CATSPSTNEKLFF
>TRBJ1-2|-|-|TRBV11-3
TGTGCCAGCAGCTTAGTTACAGGACAAAACTATGGCTACACCTTC
CASSLVTGQNYGYTF
>TRBJ2-1|-|TRBD2|TRBV10-2
TGCGCCAGCGGCCTGGGACTAGCCAATGAGCAGTTCTTC
CASGLGLANEQFF
>TRBJ2-7|-|TRBD1|TRBV5-1
TGCGCCAGCAGCACTCGAGCCGGGACAGAGAGGGGCGAGCAGTACTTC
CASSTRAGTERGEQYF
>TRBJ1-2|once|TRBD1|TRBV6-5
TGTGCCAGCATCGGGACAGCCGGGTATGGCTACACCTTC
CASIGTAGYGYTF
>TRBJ2-2|-|TRBD2|TRBV6-1
TGTGGGGGACTAGCGGAGCAGAACACCGGGGAGCTGTTTTTT
CGGLAEQNTGELFF
>TRBJ1-2|-|-|TRBV19
TGTGCCAGTAGTACCCCGACAGATGCCTATGGCTACACCTTC
CASSTPTDAYGYTF
>TRBJ2-2|few|TRBD2|TRBV2
TGTGCCAGCAGTCGGGGGGGGGCCCGGACCGGGGAGCTGTTTTTT
CASSRGGARTGELFF
>TRBJ1-3|-|-|TRBV6-1
TGTGCCAGCAGTCCCGGGCAGGGCCCTGGAAACACCATATATTTT
CASSPGQGPGNTIYF
>TRBJ2-5|-|-|TRBV6-6
TGTGCCAGCAGATCGACAGAGCAAGAGACCCAGTACTTC
CASRSTEQETQYF
>TRBJ1-6|-|TRBD1|TRBV4-1
TGCGCCAGCAGCCCCCGCCTCAAACAGGGGGGCAGTTCCTATAATTCACCCCTCCACTTT
CASSPRLKQGGSSYNSPLHF
>TRBJ1-4|once|TRBD1|TRBV4-1
TGCGCCAGCAGCGCACCGGGACAGGGGATGTTTCTGTTTTTT
CASSAPGQGMFLFF
>TRBJ1-1|-|-|TRBV20-1
TGCAGTGCTAAGGACAGAACTGAAGCTTTCTTT
CSAKDRTEAFF
>TRBJ1-1|-|-|TRBV6-1
TGTGCCAGCAGGATCCTTGACAGGCTCAATGAAGCTTTCTTT
CASRILDRLNEAFF
>TRBJ2-2|-|-|TRBV21-1
TGTGCCAGCAGCAACCATAGCGGCGAAGACGCGAACACCGGGGAGCTGTTTTTT
CASSNHSGEDANTGELFF
>TRBJ1-1|-|TRBD1|TRBV6-5
TGTGCCAGCACCTCGGACAGGGGATCGGTCACTGAAGCTTTCTTT
CASTSDRGSVTEAFF
>TRBJ2-7|-|TRBD2|TRBV27
TGTGCCAGCACCGGGACTAGCGGATACGAGCAGTACTTC
CASTGTSGYEQYF
>TRBJ2-3|-|TRBD1|TRBV10-3
TGTGCCATCAGTGAGTCGTTGTGGACAGGACGCACAGATACGCAGTATTTT
CAISESLWTGRTDTQYF
>TRBJ1-2|-|-|TRBV5-1
TGCGCCAGCAGCTTACAGGGCTCCCATGGCTACACCTTC
CASSLQGSHGYTF
>TRBJ2-7|-|TRBD1|TRBV7-8
TGTGCCAGCAGCTTAGTTGACAGGGGGCGCGTTGAGCAGTACTTC
CASSLVDRGRVEQYF
>TRBJ1-5|-|TRBD1|TRBV10-3
TGTGCCATCAGAGGGGACAGCCCCAATCAGCCCCAGCATTTT
CAIRGDSPNQPQHF
>TRBJ2-7|-|TRBD2|TRBV7-2
TGTGCCAGCAGCTTAATACGCGGGGGGGGTGACTACGAGCAGTACTTC
CASSLIRGGGDYEQYF